This T cell receptor (beta chain) emerged from a study of T cell responses to AZD1222 COVID-19 vaccine. Study overall: Analyses pooled second doses at about 4 or about 12 weeks. Study findings and constraints: Nearly half of unique spike-specific TCRs reportedly avoided B.1.351 and B.1.1.7 mutated regions. Seropositive status at baseline applied to only 6 or 7 AZD1222 recipients.

Sequencing was performed with immunoSEQ multiplex PCR; in TCRdb, only in-frame clones are kept and a portion is missing. The sample carries roughly 96,000 clones, roughly nine tenths recorded once. Comments on this clone: Its cognate antigen is unknown.

Sequenced material: peripheral blood, taken on day 0 of AZD1222 vaccination. This receptor was obtained from an adult in good health.

The CDR3 spells CASRPVLSTDTQYF. The CDR3 DNA sequence: TGTGCCAGCAGACCGGTCCTTAGCACAGATACGCAGTATTTT. The J gene is TRBJ2-3, the V gene TRBV27; no firm D call. The CDR3 runs 14 residues. The germline V gene encodes CDR1 MNHEY and CDR2 SMNVEV (reference sequence). V lost 6 bases and J 0 bases, leaving 10 bases between the germline ends.